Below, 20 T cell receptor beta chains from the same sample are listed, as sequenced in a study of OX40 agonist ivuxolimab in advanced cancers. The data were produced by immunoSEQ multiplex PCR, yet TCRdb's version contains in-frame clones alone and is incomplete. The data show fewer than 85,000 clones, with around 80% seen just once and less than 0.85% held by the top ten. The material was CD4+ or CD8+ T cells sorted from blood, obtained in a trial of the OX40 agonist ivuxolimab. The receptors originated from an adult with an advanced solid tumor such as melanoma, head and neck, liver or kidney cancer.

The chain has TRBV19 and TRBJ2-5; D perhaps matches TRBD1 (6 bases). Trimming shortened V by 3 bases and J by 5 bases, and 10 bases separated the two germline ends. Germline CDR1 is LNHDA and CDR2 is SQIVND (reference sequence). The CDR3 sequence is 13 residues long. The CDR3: CASSINRAETQYF. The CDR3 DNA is TGTGCCAGTAGTATCAACAGGGCGGAGACCCAGTACTTC.

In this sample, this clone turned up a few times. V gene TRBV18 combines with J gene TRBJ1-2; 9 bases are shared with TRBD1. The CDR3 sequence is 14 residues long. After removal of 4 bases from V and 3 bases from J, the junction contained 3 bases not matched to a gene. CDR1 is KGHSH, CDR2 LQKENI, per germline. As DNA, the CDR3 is TGTGCCAGCTCACTTCGGACAGGGGACTATGGCTACACCTTC. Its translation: CASSLRTGDYGYTF.

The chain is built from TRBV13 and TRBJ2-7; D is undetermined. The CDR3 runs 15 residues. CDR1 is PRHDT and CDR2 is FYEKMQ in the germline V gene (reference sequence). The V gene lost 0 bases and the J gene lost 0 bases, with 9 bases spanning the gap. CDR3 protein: CASSLGGSRSYEQYF. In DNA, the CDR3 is TGTGCCAGCAGCTTAGGCGGGTCCCGCTCCTACGAGCAGTACTTC.

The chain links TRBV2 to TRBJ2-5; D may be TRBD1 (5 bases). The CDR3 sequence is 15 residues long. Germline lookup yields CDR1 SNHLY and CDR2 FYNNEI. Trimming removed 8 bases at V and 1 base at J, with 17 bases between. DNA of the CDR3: TGTGCCAGCTTGATCCTGTCCCAGGGCCAAGAGACCCAGTACTTC. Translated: CASLILSQGQETQYF.

In nucleotides, the CDR3 is TGTGCCAGCAGTTACTCCGGACTAGCGGGTAATTACGAGCAGTACTTC. Its translation: CASSYSGLAGNYEQYF. The chain carries TRBV6-5 and TRBJ2-7; 11 bases are shared with TRBD2. CDR3 size: 16 residues. Germline trimming cut 0 bases from V and 4 bases from J; bases unmatched to any gene: 5. CDR1 is MNHEY, CDR2 SVGAGI, per germline.

The CDR3 reads CASSPHRAPYEQYF. As DNA, the CDR3 is TGTGCCAGTAGTCCGCACAGGGCCCCTTACGAGCAGTACTTC. J is TRBJ2-7 and V is TRBV19, with D tentatively TRBD1 (6 bases). The V gene lost 5 bases and the J gene lost 4 bases, with 15 bases spanning the gap. The CDR3 is 14 residues long. The V gene's germline CDR1 is LNHDA and CDR2 SQIVND (reference sequence).

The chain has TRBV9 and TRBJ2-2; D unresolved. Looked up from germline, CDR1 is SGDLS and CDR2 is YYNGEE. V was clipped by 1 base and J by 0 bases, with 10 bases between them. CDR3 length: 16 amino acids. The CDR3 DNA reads TGTGCCAGCAGCGTAATGGGTAGCTCGAACACCGGGGAGCTGTTTTTT. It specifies CASSVMGSSNTGELFF. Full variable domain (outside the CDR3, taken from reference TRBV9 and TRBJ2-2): DSGVTQTPKHLITATGQRVTLRCSPRSGDLSVYWYQQSLDQGLQFLIQYYNGEERAKGNILERFSAQQFPDLHSELNLSSLELGDSALYFCASSVMGSSNTGELFFGEGSRLTVL.

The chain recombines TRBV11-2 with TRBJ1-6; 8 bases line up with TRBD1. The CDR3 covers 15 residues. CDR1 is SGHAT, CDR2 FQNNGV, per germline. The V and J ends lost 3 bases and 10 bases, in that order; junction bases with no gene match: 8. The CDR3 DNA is TGTGCCAGCAGCTTCGTCGGCAGGGGGCAATCACCCCTCCACTTT. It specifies CASSFVGRGQSPLHF.

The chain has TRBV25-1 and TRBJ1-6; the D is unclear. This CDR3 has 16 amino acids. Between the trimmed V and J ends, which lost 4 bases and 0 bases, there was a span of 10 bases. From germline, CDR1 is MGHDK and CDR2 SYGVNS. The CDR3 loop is CASSGEGSSYNSPLHF. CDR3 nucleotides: TGTGCCAGCAGTGGGGAAGGAAGCTCCTATAATTCACCCCTCCACTTT.

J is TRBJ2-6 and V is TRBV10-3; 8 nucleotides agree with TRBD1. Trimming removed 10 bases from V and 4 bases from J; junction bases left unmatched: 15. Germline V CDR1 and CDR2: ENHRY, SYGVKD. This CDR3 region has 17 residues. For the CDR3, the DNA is TGTGCCACTACTCCGGGACAGGCCGCTGGGGGGGCCAACGTCCTGACTTTC. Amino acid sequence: CATTPGQAAGGANVLTF.

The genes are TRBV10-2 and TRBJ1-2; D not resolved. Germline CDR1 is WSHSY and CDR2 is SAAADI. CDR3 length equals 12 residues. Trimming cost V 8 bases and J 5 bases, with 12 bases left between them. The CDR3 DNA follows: TGCGCCAGCTCCCCGGACGGGTATGGCTACACCTTC. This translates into CASSPDGYGYTF.

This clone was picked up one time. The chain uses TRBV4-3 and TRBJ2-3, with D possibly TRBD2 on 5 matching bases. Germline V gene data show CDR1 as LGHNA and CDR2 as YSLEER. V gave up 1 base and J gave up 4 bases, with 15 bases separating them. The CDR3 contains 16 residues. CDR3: CASSQVGSLVADTQYF. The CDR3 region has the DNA TGCGCCAGCAGCCAAGTGGGGTCACTAGTCGCAGATACGCAGTATTTT.

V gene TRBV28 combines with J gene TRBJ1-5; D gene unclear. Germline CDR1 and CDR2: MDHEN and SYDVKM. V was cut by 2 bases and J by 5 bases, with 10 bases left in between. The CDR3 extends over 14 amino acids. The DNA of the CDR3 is TGTGCCAGCAGTTTACGGGCCTTTTATCAGCCCCAGCATTTT. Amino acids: CASSLRAFYQPQHF.

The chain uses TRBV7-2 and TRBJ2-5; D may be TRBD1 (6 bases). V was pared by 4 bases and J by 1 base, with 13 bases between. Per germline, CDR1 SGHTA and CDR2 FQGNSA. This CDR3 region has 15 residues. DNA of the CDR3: TGTGCCAGCAGCTCGCCACAGGGCCCCCAAGAGACCCAGTACTTC. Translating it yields CASSSPQGPQETQYF.

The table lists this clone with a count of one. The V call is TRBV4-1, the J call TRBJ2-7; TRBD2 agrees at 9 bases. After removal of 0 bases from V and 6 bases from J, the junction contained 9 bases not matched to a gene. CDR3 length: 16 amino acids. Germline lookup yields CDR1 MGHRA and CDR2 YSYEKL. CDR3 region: CASSQDRSSGGGEQYF. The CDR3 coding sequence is TGCGCCAGCAGCCAAGATCGTAGTAGCGGGGGCGGCGAGCAGTACTTC.

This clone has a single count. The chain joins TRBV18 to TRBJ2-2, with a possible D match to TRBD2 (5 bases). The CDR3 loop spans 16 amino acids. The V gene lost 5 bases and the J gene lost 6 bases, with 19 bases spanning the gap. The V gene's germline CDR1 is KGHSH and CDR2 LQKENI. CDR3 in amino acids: CASSTAVGRQPGELFF. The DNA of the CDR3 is TGTGCCAGCTCAACAGCGGTCGGACGGCAACCCGGGGAGCTGTTTTTT.

Here the CDR3 reads CASSYGLYGELFF. DNA of the CDR3: TGTGCCAGCAGTTACGGTCTTTACGGGGAGCTGTTTTTT. This chain joins TRBV6-6 and TRBJ2-2; D is unclear. V was pared by 2 bases and J by 7 bases, with 8 bases between. The germline gives CDR1 MNHNY, CDR2 SVGAGI (reference sequence). The CDR3 consists of 13 residues.

The DNA for the CDR3 is TGTGCCAGCAGCCCTGACTATAACTATGGCTACACCTTC. Translating gives CASSPDYNYGYTF. This chain joins TRBV2 and TRBJ1-2, with D uncertain. CDR3 length: 13 amino acids. Germline CDR1 and CDR2: SNHLY and FYNNEI. V shed 6 bases and J shed 1 base, with 9 bases lying between them.

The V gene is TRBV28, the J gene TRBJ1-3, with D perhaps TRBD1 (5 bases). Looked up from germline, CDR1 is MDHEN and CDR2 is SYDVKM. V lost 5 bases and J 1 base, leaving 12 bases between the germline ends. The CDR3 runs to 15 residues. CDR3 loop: CASSAGLLSGNTIYF. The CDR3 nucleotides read TGTGCCAGCAGTGCAGGGTTACTTTCTGGAAACACCATATATTTT. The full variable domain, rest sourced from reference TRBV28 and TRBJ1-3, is DVKVTQSSRYLVKRTGEKVFLECVQDMDHENMFWYRQDPGLGLRLIYFSYDVKMKEKGDIPEGYSVSREKKERFSLILESASTNQTSMYLCASSAGLLSGNTIYFGEGSWLTVV.

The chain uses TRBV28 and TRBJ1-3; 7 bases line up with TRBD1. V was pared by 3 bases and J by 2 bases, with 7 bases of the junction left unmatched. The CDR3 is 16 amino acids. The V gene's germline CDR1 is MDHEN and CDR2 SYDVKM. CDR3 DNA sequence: TGTGCCAGCAGTTTTTGGAGGGGGCTAGCTGGAAACACCATATATTTT. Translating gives CASSFWRGLAGNTIYF.